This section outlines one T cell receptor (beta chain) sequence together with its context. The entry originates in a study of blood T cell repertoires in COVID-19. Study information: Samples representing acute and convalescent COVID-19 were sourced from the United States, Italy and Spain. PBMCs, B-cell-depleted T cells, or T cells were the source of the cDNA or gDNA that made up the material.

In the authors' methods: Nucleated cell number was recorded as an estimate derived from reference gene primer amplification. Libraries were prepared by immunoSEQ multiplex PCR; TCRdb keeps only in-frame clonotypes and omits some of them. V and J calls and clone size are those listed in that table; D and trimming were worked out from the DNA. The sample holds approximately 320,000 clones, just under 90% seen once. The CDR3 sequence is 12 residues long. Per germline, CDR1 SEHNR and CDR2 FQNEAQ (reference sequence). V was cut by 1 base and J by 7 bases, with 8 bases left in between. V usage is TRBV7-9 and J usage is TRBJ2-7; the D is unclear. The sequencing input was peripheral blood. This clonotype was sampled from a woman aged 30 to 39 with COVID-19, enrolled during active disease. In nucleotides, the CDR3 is TGTGCCAGCAGCTTAGATTCGGTTGAGCAGTACTTC. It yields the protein CASSLDSVEQYF.